The 9 T cell receptor beta chains below were found in one sample sequenced in a study of monozygotic twins with inflammatory bowel disease (dated by TCRdb to the late 2010s). Library preparation employed 5' RACE. Sequencing was performed on an Illumina HiSeq 2500. With the reads reprocessed by TCRdb, a single entry stands for each CDR3 protein sequence and no DNA is reported. The sample table gives 200,000 to 250,000 distinct CDR3 sequences. The ten largest clones take up around 7.6% of the sample. Sequenced sample: blood. The origin of the receptors is a human donor with ulcerative colitis or Crohn's disease, or a healthy co-twin of an affected twin (not recorded which).

V gene TRBV7-3 combines with J gene TRBJ2-3; TCRdb's assignment of TRBD1 cannot be checked, as there is no DNA. This CDR3 is 15 amino acids long. Germline CDR1 and CDR2: SGHTA and FQGTGA. CDR3 protein: CASSERGTGTDTQYF.

The chain joins TRBV4-2 to TRBJ2-1; the D call from TCRdb, TRBD2, cannot be confirmed without DNA. The CDR3 extends over 16 amino acids. From germline, CDR1 is LGHNA and CDR2 YNFKEQ. CDR3 protein: CASSPIGTSGGNEQFF.

The chain carries TRBV19 and TRBJ1-5. Germline V gene sequence: CDR1 LNHDA, CDR2 SQIVND (reference sequence). This CDR3 region has 15 residues. This CDR3 reads CAAQEGLYSNQPQHF.

The chain employs TRBV29-1 and TRBJ1-1; TCRdb gives TRBD1 as the D gene, but with no DNA this cannot be confirmed. The CDR3 runs 14 residues. Looked up from germline, CDR1 is SQVTM and CDR2 is ANQGSEA. CDR3 protein: CSAGGANLNTEAFF.

This chain joins TRBV5-5 and TRBJ1-6; without DNA, the TCRdb call of TRBD1 cannot be checked. CDR1 is SGHKS and CDR2 is YYEKEE in the germline V gene (reference sequence). This CDR3 has 16 residues. This CDR3 reads CASSSLSTGSGSPLHF.

The V gene is TRBV5-1, the J gene TRBJ2-7. The germline gives CDR1 SGHRS, CDR2 YFSETQ. The CDR3 is 12 residues long. CDR3 loop: CASSLNAAEQYF.

The V and J genes are TRBV5-1 and TRBJ2-1; the D call of TRBD1 rests on TCRdb alone, since no DNA is present to check it. The CDR3 sequence is 13 residues long. Germline V CDR1 and CDR2: SGHRS, YFSETQ. CDR3 amino acids: CASSGQGYDEQFF.

The chain combines TRBV6-1 with TRBJ1-5; as DNA is missing, the TRBD1 call by TCRdb cannot be tested. CDR1 MNHNS and CDR2 SASEGT come from the germline V gene. The CDR3 is 14 amino acids. The chain's CDR3 is CASSGQLLNQPQHF.

This chain uses TRBV30 with TRBJ1-1; TCRdb's D call, TRBD1, is unchecked because there is no DNA. The CDR3 covers 14 residues. CDR1 is GTSNPN and CDR2 is SVGIG in the germline V gene (reference sequence). This chain's CDR3 is CAWTPGQGWTEAFF.